This T cell receptor beta chain was observed in a study of blood T cells in healthy people across ages. The second PCR ran roughly 6 to 11 cycles with a sample-barcoded 5' primer and J-beta primers. TCRdb called the 5' RACE reads again in MiXCR, with one record for every CDR3 protein. Of approximately 1,700,000 distinct CDR3 sequences listed, more than 35% are singletons. The CDR3 is 21 amino acids. Germline trimming cut 5 bases from V and 0 bases from J; bases unmatched to any gene: 21. The chain joins TRBV12-3 or TRBV12-4 to TRBJ1-4, with 7 positions matching TRBD1. The sequencing sample was made of blood. The clonotype was recovered from a human donor in good health. CDR3: CASSPSRRGLRGRATNEKLFF. The CDR3 bases are TGTGCCAGCAGTCCTAGCCGTCGTGGGCTCAGGGGGAGGGCAACTAATGAAAAACTGTTTTTT.